The present TCR beta chain was sequenced within a study of cytomegalovirus exposure and HLA in healthy donors. Trimming removed 0 bases at V and 8 bases at J, with 16 bases between. Germline V CDR1 and CDR2: LGHNA, YSLEER. The length of the CDR3 is 16 residues. It was with 60 Vbeta and 13 Jbeta primers that the PCR ran. Sequenced by immunoSEQ multiplex PCR; TCRdb stores in-frame clones only, minus some. This table holds about 170,000 clones, roughly 79% found once. Notes on the study in general: Presence/absence analyses rested on an assumption that sequencing depth was roughly uniform across donors. Associated with cytomegalovirus, according to the listing, were 170 or so TCR beta chains.

About this clone: The antigen is unknown.

V is TRBV4-3 and J is TRBJ1-4; D possibly corresponds to TRBD1 (6 bases). The TCR was taken from a woman between 45 and 65 years old in good health and CMV-seropositive. The sequenced sample was PBMCs. CDR3 region: CASSQDGLATGEKLFF. CDR3 sequence (DNA): TGCGCCAGCAGCCAAGATGGTCTGGCCACAGGGGAAAAACTGTTTTTT.